These T cell receptor beta chains were read from a single sample in a study of shared clonotypes between healthy human individuals. TCRdb keeps only in-frame clones here, not all; method: immunoSEQ multiplex PCR. This sample yields some 2.1 million clones, of which approximately 95% are seen a single time; 0.1% to 0.15% belongs to the top ten. Sequenced input: naive CD4+ T cells sorted from blood. These receptors all stem from a man aged 18 to 29 in good health. CDR3s include the opening cysteine and the closing phenylalanine or tryptophan. The D gene is left open where the match is weak. Only some rows state a clone size, as once, few, many or a class for expanded clones.

cdr3_nt | cdr3_aa | d_call | v_call | clone_size | j_call
TGTGCCAGAAGCTCCGAGGCTGGGGGTAGACGAGCCAAAAACATTCAGTACTTC | CARSSEAGGRRAKNIQYF | . | TRBV5-3 | . | TRBJ2-4
TGTGCCTGGAGTATGGGACAGTGGTATCAGCCCCAGCATTTT | CAWSMGQWYQPQHF | TRBD1 | TRBV30 | . | TRBJ1-5
TGCAGCGTTGGCAGGGGGCGGGCTGAAGCTTTCTTT | CSVGRGRAEAFF | TRBD1 | TRBV29-1 | . | TRBJ1-1
TGTGCCAGCAGCTCCAACTCGAGGGGTGTCAATTCACCCCTCCACTTT | CASSSNSRGVNSPLHF | . | TRBV7-8 | . | TRBJ1-6
TGTGCCAGCAGGTACAGGGGACTGAGCACAGATACGCAGTATTTT | CASRYRGLSTDTQYF | . | TRBV7-2 | few | TRBJ2-3
TGTGCCAGCAGTGAAAGCTTTGGGGGCCGACAGGAGCAGTACTTC | CASSESFGGRQEQYF | . | TRBV6-1 | . | TRBJ2-7
TGTGCCAGCAGCCCCTCTAAGGGGCTGCTTTTCTACGAGCAGTACTTC | CASSPSKGLLFYEQYF | . | TRBV27 | . | TRBJ2-7
TGTGCCAGCAGTTCCGTACTCCGGACAGGGTCTGGGGAGCTGTTTTTT | CASSSVLRTGSGELFF | TRBD1 | TRBV6-5 | . | TRBJ2-2
TGTGCCAGCAGCTTTGACTCCTACGAGCAGTACTTC | CASSFDSYEQYF | . | TRBV7-2 | . | TRBJ2-7
TGTGCCAGTAGTATCAGTGGGGGCGGAGGAAACACCATATATTTT | CASSISGGGGNTIYF | . | TRBV19 | . | TRBJ1-3
TGTGCCAGTAGTATAAGGGACAACACTGAAGCTTTCTTT | CASSIRDNTEAFF | . | TRBV19 | . | TRBJ1-1
TGTGCCAGCAGTAATGGACCAGGCCCTGGGCAAGAGACCCAGTACTTC | CASSNGPGPGQETQYF | . | TRBV6-6 | . | TRBJ2-5
TGTGCCATCAGTGAGTCGGGGCAGGGGCCACAAGAGACCCAGTACTTC | CAISESGQGPQETQYF | . | TRBV10-3 | . | TRBJ2-5
TGTGCCAGCAGCCCACGGGCCGGAACTAATTCACCCCTCCACTTT | CASSPRAGTNSPLHF | . | TRBV9 | . | TRBJ1-6
TGCGCCAGCAGCTCTATCGCGGGGACCCCCGCGGCTTTCTTT | CASSSIAGTPAAFF | . | TRBV5-1 | . | TRBJ1-1